Described below is a single T cell receptor (beta chain) sequence and its context. Repertoires were generated with immunoSEQ multiplex PCR, while TCRdb's copy carries only in-frame clones and drops some. The table has fewer than 400,000 clones, around 85% seen once. These data belong to a study of blood T cell repertoires in COVID-19. Germline V gene sequence: CDR1 SEHNR, CDR2 FQNEAQ (reference sequence). Trimming left V 2 bases short and J 12 bases short, with 11 bases between. The CDR3 spans 12 residues. The sequence came from a woman in her twenties or thirties who had been exposed to COVID-19. The sequencing input was PBMCs or T cells enriched from blood (not recorded which). The genes are TRBV7-9 and TRBJ2-1; D possibly corresponds to TRBD2 (5 bases). The CDR3 bases are TGTGCCAGCAGCTTAAGGGCTAGCTTGCAGTTCTTC. Amino acid sequence: CASSLRASLQFF.